The sequence of this TCR beta chain was determined in a study of T cell responses to AZD1222 COVID-19 vaccine. Profiled with immunoSEQ multiplex PCR; TCRdb holds only in-frame clones, not every one. The sample has approximately 120,000 clones; roughly 90% are singletons. Doses given second, at about 4 or about 12 weeks, were pooled. Regarding this clone: Its matching antigen is unknown.

General study findings and limits: Among the donors, most were white British and more were female, and clonal diversity was possibly underestimated.

The CDR3 spans 16 residues. The V gene end was trimmed by 6 bases and the J gene end by 1 base; junction bases not matched to a gene: 10. Germline CDR1 and CDR2: MNHEY and SVGEGT. This chain joins TRBV6-2 or TRBV6-3 and TRBJ2-3, with TRBD2 matching over 7 bases. Sample: peripheral blood, taken 28 days after the second AZD1222 dose. This receptor was obtained from an adult who received the AZD1222 COVID-19 vaccine. The CDR3 sequence: CASSPPGRGGTDTQYF. The CDR3, as DNA: TGTGCCAGCAGCCCTCCGGGTCGGGGGGGCACAGATACGCAGTATTTT.